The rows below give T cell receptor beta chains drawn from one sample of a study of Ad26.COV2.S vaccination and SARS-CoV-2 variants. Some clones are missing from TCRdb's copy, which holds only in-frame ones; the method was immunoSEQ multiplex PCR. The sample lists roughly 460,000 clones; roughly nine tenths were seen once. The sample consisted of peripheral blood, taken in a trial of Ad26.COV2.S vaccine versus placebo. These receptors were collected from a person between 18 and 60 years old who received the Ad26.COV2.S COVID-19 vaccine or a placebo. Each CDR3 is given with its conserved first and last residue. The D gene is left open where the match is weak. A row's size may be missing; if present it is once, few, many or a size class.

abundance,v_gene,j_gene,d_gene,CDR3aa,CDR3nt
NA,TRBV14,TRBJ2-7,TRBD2,CASQDRGGAPYEQYF,TGTGCCAGCCAGGACCGGGGAGGGGCCCCCTACGAGCAGTACTTC
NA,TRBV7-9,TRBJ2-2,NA,CASSLVVGELFF,TGTGCCAGCAGCTTAGTTGTCGGGGAGCTGTTTTTT
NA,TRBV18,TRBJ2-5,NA,CASSPPLSWTQYF,TGTGCCAGCTCACCACCCTTAAGTTGGACCCAGTACTTC
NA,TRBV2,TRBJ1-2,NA,CARDGQQGGYTF,TGTGCCAGGGACGGACAGCAGGGTGGCTACACCTTC
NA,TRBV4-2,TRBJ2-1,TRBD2,CASSDAGTSGYNEQFF,TGTGCCAGCAGCGACGCGGGCACTAGCGGGTACAATGAGCAGTTCTTC
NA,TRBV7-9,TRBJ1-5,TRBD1,CASSSDRADQPQHF,TGTGCCAGCAGCTCCGACAGGGCTGATCAGCCCCAGCATTTT
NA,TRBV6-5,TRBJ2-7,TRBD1,CASSYSKTGTAYEQYF,TGTGCCAGCAGTTACTCAAAGACCGGGACAGCCTACGAGCAGTACTTC
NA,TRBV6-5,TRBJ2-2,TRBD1,CASRTGQDTGELFF,TGTGCCAGCAGAACCGGACAGGACACCGGGGAGCTGTTTTTT
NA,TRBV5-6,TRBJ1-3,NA,CASSFPQGNTIYF,TGTGCCAGCAGCTTTCCCCAGGGAAACACCATATATTTT
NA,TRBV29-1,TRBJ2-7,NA,CSVEITGRSYEQYF,TGCAGCGTTGAAATTACAGGGAGGTCCTACGAGCAGTACTTC
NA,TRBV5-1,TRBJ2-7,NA,CASSLAGSYEQYF,TGCGCCAGCAGCTTAGCGGGCTCCTACGAGCAGTACTTC
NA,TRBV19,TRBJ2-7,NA,CASIVDGTNYEQYF,TGTGCCAGTATTGTGGACGGGACAAACTACGAGCAGTACTTC
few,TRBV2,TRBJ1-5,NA,CASSIDGNQPQHF,TGTGCCAGCAGTATCGACGGAAATCAGCCCCAGCATTTT
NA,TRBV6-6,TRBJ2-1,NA,CASSTGQYNEQFF,TGTGCCAGCAGTACGGGACAATACAATGAGCAGTTCTTC
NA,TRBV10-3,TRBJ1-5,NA,CAITTGINQPQHF,TGTGCCATAACAACAGGGATCAATCAGCCCCAGCATTTT
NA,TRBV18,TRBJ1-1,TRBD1,CASSPASLTGGGKENTEAFF,TGTGCCAGCTCACCAGCGAGTTTGACAGGGGGGGGGAAAGAGAACACTGAAGCTTTCTTT
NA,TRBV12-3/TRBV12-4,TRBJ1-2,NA,CASSLLSGGGYTF,TGTGCCAGCAGTTTATTGTCCGGGGGTGGCTACACCTTC
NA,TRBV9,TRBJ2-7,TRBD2,CASSTRPLAGAYEQYF,TGTGCCAGCAGCACTCGTCCTTTGGCGGGAGCCTACGAGCAGTACTTC
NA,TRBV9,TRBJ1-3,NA,CASSVAPGGAGNTIYF,TGTGCCAGCAGCGTAGCCCCGGGGGGAGCTGGAAACACCATATATTTT
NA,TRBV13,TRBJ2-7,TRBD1,CASSLQKLGTVSSYEQYF,TGTGCCAGCAGCCTCCAGAAATTGGGGACAGTCAGCTCCTACGAGCAGTACTTC
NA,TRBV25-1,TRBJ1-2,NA,CASSEGLKRGYTF,TGTGCCAGCAGTGAAGGTCTGAAAAGGGGCTACACCTTC
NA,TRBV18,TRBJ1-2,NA,CASSPPSQGDYGYTF,TGTGCCAGCTCACCACCGTCGCAGGGTGACTATGGCTACACCTTC
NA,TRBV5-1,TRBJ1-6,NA,CASSLALSRDSPLHF,TGCGCCAGCAGCTTGGCCTTGAGCCGCGATTCACCCCTCCACTTT
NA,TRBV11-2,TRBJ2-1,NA,CASSLQIEGEQFF,TGTGCCAGCAGCTTACAGATAGAGGGTGAGCAGTTCTTC
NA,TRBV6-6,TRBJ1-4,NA,CASSYVPPGEKLFF,TGTGCCAGCAGTTACGTGCCCCCGGGCGAAAAACTGTTTTTT
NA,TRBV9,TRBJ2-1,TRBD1,CASSVSRDSSSYNEQFF,TGTGCCAGCAGCGTGTCGAGGGACAGCAGCTCCTACAATGAGCAGTTCTTC
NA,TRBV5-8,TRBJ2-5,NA,CASSHGGGAVGETQYF,TGTGCCAGCAGTCATGGTGGGGGGGCTGTGGGAGAGACCCAGTACTTC
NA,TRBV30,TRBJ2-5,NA,CAWRYGETQYF,TGTGCCTGGAGATACGGGGAGACCCAGTACTTC
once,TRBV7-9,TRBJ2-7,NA,CASSLKHQSSGSPYEQYF,TGTGCCAGCAGCTTAAAACATCAATCGTCAGGGTCACCCTACGAGCAGTACTTC
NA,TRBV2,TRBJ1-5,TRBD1,CASRQGFSNQPQHF,TGTGCCAGCAGACAGGGGTTTAGCAATCAGCCCCAGCATTTT
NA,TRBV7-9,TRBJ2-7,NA,CASTDIHYEQYF,TGTGCCAGTACGGACATCCACTACGAGCAGTACTTC
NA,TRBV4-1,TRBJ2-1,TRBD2,CASSQDPLGREGGNEQFF,TGCGCCAGCAGCCAAGATCCCCTAGGTCGGGAGGGGGGGAATGAGCAGTTCTTC
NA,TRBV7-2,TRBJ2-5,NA,CASSSDSRETQYF,TGTGCCAGCAGCTCGGACAGTCGGGAGACCCAGTACTTC
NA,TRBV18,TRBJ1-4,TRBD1,CASSTGTGGPGQKLFF,TGTGCCAGCTCTACCGGGACAGGGGGCCCCGGTCAAAAACTGTTTTTT
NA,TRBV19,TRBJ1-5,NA,CASSIGQGQGKGFNQPQHF,TGTGCCAGTAGTATAGGGCAGGGACAAGGAAAGGGTTTCAATCAGCCCCAGCATTTT
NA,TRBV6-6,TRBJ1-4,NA,CASIRSTNEKLFF,TGTGCCAGCATAAGGTCAACTAATGAAAAACTGTTTTTT
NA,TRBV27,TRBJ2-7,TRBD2,CASSLSGTSGYEQYF,TGTGCCAGCAGTTTGAGCGGGACTAGCGGGTACGAGCAGTACTTC
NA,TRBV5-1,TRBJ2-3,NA,CASSPSERASTDTQYF,TGCGCCAGCAGCCCTAGCGAGCGGGCAAGCACAGATACGCAGTATTTT
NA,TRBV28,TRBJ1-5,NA,CASSPKGLWGNQPQHF,TGTGCCAGCAGTCCGAAGGGCCTTTGGGGCAATCAGCCCCAGCATTTT
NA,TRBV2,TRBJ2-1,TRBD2,CASSGSGGFPNEQFF,TGTGCCAGCAGTGGAAGCGGGGGTTTCCCCAATGAGCAGTTCTTC
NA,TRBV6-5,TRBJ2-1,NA,CASSPPGRRYNEQFF,TGTGCCAGCAGTCCTCCGGGACGGAGGTACAATGAGCAGTTCTTC
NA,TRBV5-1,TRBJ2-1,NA,CASSDQGLASSYNEQFF,TGCGCCAGCAGCGACCAGGGGCTAGCGAGTTCCTACAATGAGCAGTTCTTC
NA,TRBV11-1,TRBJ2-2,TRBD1,CASSLVYRGDTGELFF,TGTGCCAGCAGCTTAGTTTACAGGGGCGACACCGGGGAGCTGTTTTTT
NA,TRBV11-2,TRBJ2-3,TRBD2,CASSQWEGGGTDTQYF,TGTGCCAGCAGCCAGTGGGAGGGAGGAGGCACAGATACGCAGTATTTT
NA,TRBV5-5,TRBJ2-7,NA,CASSFQGAYEQYF,TGTGCCAGCAGCTTTCAGGGAGCCTACGAGCAGTACTTC
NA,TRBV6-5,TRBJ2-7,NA,CASSYGGLGLNYEQYF,TGTGCCAGCAGTTACGGGGGACTTGGGCTGAACTACGAGCAGTACTTC
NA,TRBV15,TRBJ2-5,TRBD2,CATSTTLGGGLWETQYF,TGTGCCACCAGCACAACTCTCGGGGGGGGCTTGTGGGAGACCCAGTACTTC
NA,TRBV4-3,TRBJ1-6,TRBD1,CASSQDGTGVSPLHF,TGCGCCAGCAGCCAGGACGGGACAGGGGTTTCACCCCTCCACTTT
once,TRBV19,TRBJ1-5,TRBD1,CASSNFGTGQGQPQHF,TGTGCCAGTAGTAACTTCGGGACAGGGCAAGGGCAGCCCCAGCATTTT
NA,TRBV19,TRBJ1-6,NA,CASSISGTVHSPLHF,TGTGCCAGTAGTATTAGCGGGACGGTACATTCACCCCTCCACTTT